The following is a T cell receptor beta chain sequence with its context. Its antigen is as yet unknown. These data originate in a study of T cells expressing NK-cell markers. At the level of the study: Sorted CD3+CD56-NKG2C+, CD3+CD56+NKG2C+ and CD3+CD56+NKG2C- T cells supplied the TCR beta repertoires. Most of the eight sequenced donors were classified as HCMV-seropositive, and one was classified as seronegative. Findings and limits, study-wide: Five or six donors showed dominant NKG2C+ clonotypes comprising roughly 1.0-7.0% of their CD8+ T cells.

Using the 5' RACE reads, TCRdb records one entry per CDR3 protein without DNA. Here the sample table reports about 160,000 distinct CDR3 sequences. This CDR3 contains 14 residues. Germline CDR1 and CDR2: SGHAT and FQNNGV. The genes are TRBV11-2 and TRBJ2-3; the TCRdb call, TRBD2, lacks DNA for checking. The receptor was derived from a man aged 18-70 years in good health. Sequenced input: blood T cells: a sorted CD56 or NKG2C T cell subset, CD4+ or CD8+ T cells, or bulk PBMC T cells (not recorded which). The CDR3 sequence: CASSRSGNRDTQYF.